This T cell receptor (beta chain) originates from a study of blood T cell repertoires in COVID-19. This CDR3 region has 16 residues. The junction had 6 bases not matched to a gene; V was cut back by 0 bases and J by 4 bases. Per germline, CDR1 MRHNA and CDR2 SNTAGT. Source study methods: It was from reference gene primer amplification that nucleated cell counts were estimated. The protocol was immunoSEQ multiplex PCR, while the TCRdb copy is restricted to in-frame clones and leaves out a portion. V and J calls and clone size are as listed in that table; D and trimming were resolved from the DNA. The sample consists of approximately 76,000 clones, roughly 85% of them appearing once.

This chain links TRBV6-4 with TRBJ2-3; 8 bases agree with TRBD1. Sequencing was performed on peripheral blood. The clonotype was recovered from a man aged 25-45 years with acute or convalescent COVID-19. CDR3: CASSDSAGGSSDTQYF. DNA for the CDR3: TGTGCCAGCAGTGACTCCGCAGGGGGCAGTTCAGATACGCAGTATTTT.